This T cell receptor beta chain was sequenced for a study of response to subunit inactivated influenza vaccine. Note on this clonotype: Its antigen is not known.

Whole-study results and caveats: Each seasonal influenza vaccination, the authors suggested, recruits few new T cells.

CDR3 length: 15 amino acids. V was clipped by 0 bases and J by 7 bases; unmatched bases: 8. The V gene's germline CDR1 is MNHEY and CDR2 SVGAGI. TCRdb passed the RT-PCR reads through MiXCR, listing each CDR3 protein once. The data show around 580,000 distinct CDR3 sequences, with about 12% seen just once and roughly 10% held by the top ten. Sequenced material: PBMCs from blood, taken on the day of vaccination. The chain joins TRBV6-5 to TRBJ1-2, with 7 bases aligning to TRBD1. The clonotype originates from a man in his fifties who received an inactivated influenza vaccine. The CDR3 nucleotides are TGTGCCAGCAGTTACTCCCCGACAGGGTACCCTGGCTACACCTTC. Protein product: CASSYSPTGYPGYTF.